The 21 T cell receptor beta chains below all came from one sample that was sequenced in a study of shared clonotypes between healthy human individuals. As defined, naive CD8 cells were CD45RO-negative and positively selected for CCR7, with terminally differentiated effector memory CD45RA+ cells excluded. The method was immunoSEQ multiplex PCR; TCRdb's version includes in-frame clones alone and lacks a portion of them. The table lists around 550,000 clones, 85% to 95% of them singletons. What was sequenced was naive CD8+ T cells sorted from blood. The origin of the receptors is a woman aged 25 to 39 in good health.

The chain carries TRBV27 and TRBJ2-7; no clear D gene. Germline assignment: CDR1 MNHEY and CDR2 SMNVEV (reference sequence). Between the trimmed V and J ends, which lost 6 bases and 8 bases, there was a span of 20 bases. CDR3 size: 14 residues. The CDR3 here is CASSPLKSSDQQYF. CDR3 DNA sequence: TGTGCCAGCAGCCCTCTTAAAAGCTCCGATCAGCAGTACTTC.

The chain combines TRBV28 with TRBJ1-1, with 7 bases that match TRBD1. Germline V gives CDR1 MDHEN, CDR2 SYDVKM. This CDR3 contains 17 residues. V was pared by 3 bases and J by 0 bases, with 10 bases of the junction left unmatched. The CDR3 sequence is CASSFPGTASMNTEAFF. CDR3 nucleotide sequence: TGTGCCAGCAGTTTCCCCGGGACAGCAAGTATGAACACTGAAGCTTTCTTT.

DNA for the CDR3: TGTGCCAGCAGCTTAGATTCGACTACCTACAATGAGCAGTTCTTC. It translates to CASSLDSTTYNEQFF. The rearrangement joins TRBV7-3 to TRBJ2-1, with D maybe TRBD2 (5 bases). The ends were cut back, 2 bases at V and 2 bases at J, with 10 bases in the middle. Germline CDR1 is SGHTA and CDR2 is FQGTGA. This CDR3 has 15 residues.

The chain employs TRBV11-2 and TRBJ2-3; D is undetermined. The germline V and J ends were trimmed by 2 bases and 6 bases, with 9 bases remaining between them. CDR1 is SGHAT, CDR2 FQNNGV, per germline. This CDR3 has 13 residues. In DNA, the CDR3 is TGTGCCAGCAGCTTATCTTTTTTGGATACGCAGTATTTT. The encoded protein is CASSLSFLDTQYF.

The chain links TRBV5-1 to TRBJ1-4; D ambiguous. The V end was cut by 0 bases, the J end by 0 bases, with 9 bases between. The length of the CDR3 is 16 residues. Germline V gives CDR1 SGHRS, CDR2 YFSETQ. The CDR3 DNA sequence: TGCGCCAGCAGCTTGGATTTTTCGGCAACTAATGAAAAACTGTTTTTT. Residues: CASSLDFSATNEKLFF.

The J gene is TRBJ2-7, the V gene TRBV5-1; tentatively, D is TRBD1 (5 bases). From germline, CDR1 is SGHRS and CDR2 YFSETQ. The CDR3 is 13 residues long. V was shortened by 4 bases and J by 3 bases, with 11 bases between the two germline ends. The CDR3 spells CASSQPDSYEQYF. Written as DNA, the CDR3 is TGCGCCAGCAGCCAACCTGACAGCTACGAGCAGTACTTC.

The V gene is TRBV29-1, the J gene TRBJ2-7; D is undetermined. Trimming stripped 0 bases from V and 3 bases from J, with 3 bases between. Germline lookup yields CDR1 SQVTM and CDR2 ANQGSEA. This CDR3 spans 11 amino acids. The CDR3 nucleotides read TGCAGCGTTGAAGAAGACTACGAGCAGTACTTC. This gives the protein CSVEEDYEQYF.

The V and J genes are TRBV10-3 and TRBJ2-7; TRBD2 matches 9 bases. The V gene's germline CDR1 is ENHRY and CDR2 SYGVKD. V was pared by 0 bases and J by 4 bases, with 7 bases of the junction left unmatched. The CDR3 sequence is 16 residues long. The CDR3 loop is CAISESDSGSGYEQYF. CDR3 sequence (DNA): TGTGCCATCAGTGAGTCGGATAGCGGGAGTGGGTACGAGCAGTACTTC.

The V gene is TRBV27, the J gene TRBJ2-1; 8 bases align to TRBD2. With V trimmed by 5 bases and J by 3 bases, 9 bases remained unmatched. The CDR3 is made up of 16 amino acids. Germline V lookup: CDR1 MNHEY, CDR2 SMNVEV (reference sequence). The chain's CDR3 is CASSVSSGGNYNEQFF. As DNA, the CDR3 is TGTGCCAGCAGTGTTTCAAGCGGGGGTAACTACAATGAGCAGTTCTTC.

The V call is TRBV27, the J call TRBJ1-1, with 10 bases that match TRBD1. The V gene's germline CDR1 is MNHEY and CDR2 SMNVEV (reference sequence). This CDR3 is built from 16 residues. Trimming at V came to 6 bases and at J to 5 bases, leaving 12 bases not matched to a gene. The DNA of the CDR3 is TGTGCCAGCAGCCCCAAGAGGGGGACAGGGGCAACTGAAGCTTTCTTT. Translated: CASSPKRGTGATEAFF.

The chain carries TRBV7-8 and TRBJ2-1; D is uncertain. The CDR3 contains 19 residues. With 1 base removed from V and 8 bases from J, the gap between germline ends came to 27 bases. Per the germline V gene, CDR1 is SGHVS and CDR2 is FQNEAQ. CDR3 in amino acids: CASSLEPPGPSHLGDEQFF. CDR3 DNA: TGTGCCAGCAGCTTAGAACCTCCTGGGCCCTCCCATTTGGGCGATGAGCAGTTCTTC.

The chain couples TRBV6-1 to TRBJ2-2, with no clear D. V was shortened by 2 bases and J by 1 base, with 5 bases between the two germline ends. CDR1 is MNHNS and CDR2 is SASEGT in the germline V gene. The length of the CDR3 is 14 residues. The CDR3 DNA reads TGTGCCAGCAGTGAACGACAGAACACCGGGGAGCTGTTTTTT. The encoded protein is CASSERQNTGELFF.

With regard to this clone: At one end the junction does not follow the germline gene, possibly because of a read error. The V and J genes are TRBV6-1 and TRBJ2-7; 7 bases agree with TRBD1. The germline V gene has CDR1 MNHNS and CDR2 SASEGT. The CDR3 runs to 15 residues. The DNA for the CDR3 is TGTGCCATCAGTGAGCAGACAGGGTTGGGGGACGAGCAGTACTTC. As protein: CAISEQTGLGDEQYF.

The chain carries TRBV19 and TRBJ2-5; no clear D gene. The germline gives CDR1 LNHDA, CDR2 SQIVND (reference sequence). V was cut by 1 base and J by 10 bases, with 13 bases left in between. CDR3 length equals 13 residues. The CDR3, as DNA: TGTGCCAGTAGTATAGCGGGTGGGGTGGACCAGTACTTC. Protein sequence: CASSIAGGVDQYF.

The chain joins TRBV27 to TRBJ2-7; tentatively, D is TRBD1 (6 bases). The V and J ends lost 3 bases and 5 bases respectively, with 17 bases between them. Germline CDR1 reads MNHEY; CDR2 reads SMNVEV (reference sequence). The CDR3 sequence is 15 residues long. CDR3 protein: CASSLTPVGGDEQYF. The CDR3 DNA reads TGTGCCAGCAGTTTGACCCCAGTTGGGGGCGACGAGCAGTACTTC.

In its sample, this clone was seen once. The V and J genes are TRBV7-6 and TRBJ2-1; 10 bases align to TRBD2. The CDR3 covers 16 residues. J gave up 4 bases and V 3 bases, and 6 bases lay outside the gene matches. Germline V gene data show CDR1 as SGHVS and CDR2 as FNYEAQ. In DNA, the CDR3 is TGTGCCAGCAGCTTCGGGCTAGCGGGGGTTTACAATGAGCAGTTCTTC. Amino acids: CASSFGLAGVYNEQFF.

The chain links TRBV27 to TRBJ2-2; 8 nucleotides align to TRBD2. Trimming cost V 6 bases and J 5 bases; bases outside gene matches: 5. The CDR3 is 14 amino acids. Germline values: CDR1 MNHEY, CDR2 SMNVEV (reference sequence). CDR3 sequence reads: CASRWPGGTGELFF. DNA of the CDR3: TGTGCCAGCAGATGGCCGGGAGGGACCGGGGAGCTGTTTTTT.

The chain employs TRBV27 and TRBJ1-3; 7 bases agree with TRBD1. Germline trimming cut 4 bases from V and 2 bases from J; bases unmatched to any gene: 5. Germline-derived CDR1 and CDR2 are MNHEY and SMNVEV (reference sequence). The CDR3 spans 15 residues. The CDR3 DNA sequence: TGTGCCAGCAGTTGGAACAGGGGTGCTGGAAACACCATATATTTT. It translates to CASSWNRGAGNTIYF.

The chain joins TRBV28 to TRBJ2-7; 7 bases align to TRBD2. This CDR3 comprises 16 residues. The V gene end was trimmed by 6 bases and the J gene end by 2 bases; junction bases not matched to a gene: 13. From germline, CDR1 is MDHEN and CDR2 SYDVKM. The CDR3 sequence: CASSPFLAGRAYEQYF. The CDR3 DNA follows: TGTGCCAGCAGCCCTTTTCTGGCAGGGAGGGCCTACGAGCAGTACTTC.

The gene calls are TRBV5-4 and TRBJ2-3, with D possibly TRBD2 on 6 matching bases. The V gene lost 6 bases and the J gene lost 2 bases, with 10 bases spanning the gap. This CDR3 has 13 amino acids. Germline-derived CDR1 and CDR2 are SGHNT and YYREEE (reference sequence). CDR3 sequence (DNA): TGTGCCAGCAATAGCGGATCCACAGATACGCAGTATTTT. Translated: CASNSGSTDTQYF.

The V gene is TRBV28, the J gene TRBJ1-1, with D possibly matching TRBD1 (5 bases). The CDR3 has 11 amino acids. The V end was cut by 10 bases, the J end by 7 bases, with 13 bases between. Germline V lookup: CDR1 MDHEN, CDR2 SYDVKM. The CDR3 here is CATRDQGEAFF. The CDR3, as DNA: TGTGCCACCAGGGACCAGGGTGAAGCTTTCTTT. Drawing the rest from reference TRBV28 and TRBJ1-1, the complete variable domain is DVKVTQSSRYLVKRTGEKVFLECVQDMDHENMFWYRQDPGLGLRLIYFSYDVKMKEKGDIPEGYSVSREKKERFSLILESASTNQTSMYLCATRDQGEAFFGQGTRLTVV.